This TCR beta chain was observed in a study of control samples from healthy donors and cancer patients. Assay used: immunoSEQ multiplex PCR; TCRdb lists only in-frame clones, some missing. The top ten clones hold roughly 8.7% of a sample with 100,000 to 150,000 clones, around 90% of them seen once. This CDR3 is built from 12 residues. V shed 7 bases, J shed 4 bases, and the junction held 5 bases outside the gene matches. Germline V CDR1 and CDR2: SGHKS, YYEKEE (reference sequence). The clonotype comes from a man aged 18 to 29 in good health. Specimen: blood. V is TRBV5-5 and J is TRBJ2-7; 7 nucleotides agree with TRBD2. The CDR3 DNA is TGTGCCAGCGGGGAGGGAAGGTACGAGCAGTACTTC. Translated: CASGEGRYEQYF.